This T cell receptor (beta chain) was documented in a study of CD8 T cells in ankylosing spondylitis. TCRdb processed the 5' RACE reads anew with MiXCR; each CDR3 protein has one entry. Among some 330,000 distinct CDR3 sequences listed, roughly 8% were seen once. The CDR3 is 13 residues long. Germline V gene lookup returns CDR1 SGHRS and CDR2 YFSETQ. V was shortened by 1 base and J by 7 bases, with 11 bases between the two germline ends. This clonotype occurred many times. No antigen is known for it. General study findings and limits: Existing reports had already noted some motif variants in reactive arthritis synovial fluid and blood. Reportedly, matched ankylosing spondylitis synovial fluid was significantly enriched for disease-linked clones. It appeared that ankylosing spondylitis blood was characterized by a TCR beta motif of seven or eight highly homologous variants.

The chain uses TRBV5-1 and TRBJ1-2, with D unresolved. The sequence derives from a male donor with ankylosing spondylitis. Sequencing used blood, either unsorted or a sorted T cell fraction (not recorded which). The CDR3 bases are TGCGCCAGCAGCTTGAGAGTCGTTTCTGGCTACACCTTC. Amino acids: CASSLRVVSGYTF.